This T cell receptor beta chain derives from a study of T-cell reconstitution after alpha-beta-depleted transplantation in children listed by TCRdb under 2016. A note on the overall study: T-cell immune reconstitution after TCRalphabeta/CD19-depleted allogeneic hematopoietic cell transplantation in children was quantitatively tracked in the study by means of TCR repertoire profiling. Study-level results and caveats: About two months after transplant, the apparently early recovery of alphabetaT-cell counts reportedly depended on just several hundred clones that had expanded rapidly and came from non-depleted graft cells. In some patients, the high TCRbeta diversity seen at day 60 was put down to recipient T cells and intrathymic progenitors that had survived conditioning. Over subsequent months, a decline in hyperexpanded clone frequencies was noted, and after one year, T-cell counts and TCRbeta diversity were mostly ascribed to newly produced T cells.

The CDR1 and CDR2 encoded by the germline V gene are SQVTM and ANQGSEA. Including cysteine and phenylalanine, the CDR3 has 14 amino acids. Solely the CDR3 DNA is kept, with 42 bases framed from the first base. Compared with germline, V lacks 4 bases and J lacks 7 bases; bases without a gene match: 10. The library was obtained by PCR. Sequenced on an Illumina HiSeq 2500. To normalize quantification of the TCRbeta repertoire, the TCR libraries were built with molecular barcoding that relied on unique molecular identifiers. Using fastp at Q25 and MiXCR, TCRdb reprocessed the public reads and kept productive beta chains. Rows merge per CDR3 protein into single entries with the most common DNA and genes. Present in this sample are 330,000 or so distinct CDR3 sequences, around 10% of which were seen just once. Jointly, the top ten make up less than 9% of the sample. Read against the paper, the sample's treatment or condition label means: allogeneic hematopoietic cell transplantation with graft depleted of TCRalphabeta T cells and CD19 B cells. The transplant recipients were children given TCRalphabeta/CD19-depleted allogeneic hematopoietic cell grafts.

The table lists this clonotype with many counts. Its antigen is unknown. No much larger clonotype is one base removed from it; base qualities were not supplied. Sequenced material: PBMCs, taken before TCRalphabeta/CD19-depleted stem cell transplant. Recombination joined TRBV29-1 with TRBJ1-2; TRBD1 aligns with 9 central bases. This clonotype originated in a boy less than two years old with acute myeloid leukemia, due to receive a stem cell transplant. The DNA reads as follows: TGCAGCGTTGGTGTTTCCGGGACAGGGTCTGGCTACACCTTC. Its product reads: CSVGVSGTGSGYTF.